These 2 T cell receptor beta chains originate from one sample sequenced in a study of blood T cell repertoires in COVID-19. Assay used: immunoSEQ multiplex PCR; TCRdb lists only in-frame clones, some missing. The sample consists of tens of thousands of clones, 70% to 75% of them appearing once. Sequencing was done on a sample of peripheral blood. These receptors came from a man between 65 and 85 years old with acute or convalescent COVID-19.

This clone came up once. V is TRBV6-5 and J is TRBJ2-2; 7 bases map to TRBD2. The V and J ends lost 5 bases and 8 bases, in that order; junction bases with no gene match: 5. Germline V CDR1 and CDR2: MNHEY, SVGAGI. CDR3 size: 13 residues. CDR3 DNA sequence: TGTGCCAGCAGTCTAGCGGAGCTAGGGGAGCTGTTTTTT. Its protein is CASSLAELGELFF.

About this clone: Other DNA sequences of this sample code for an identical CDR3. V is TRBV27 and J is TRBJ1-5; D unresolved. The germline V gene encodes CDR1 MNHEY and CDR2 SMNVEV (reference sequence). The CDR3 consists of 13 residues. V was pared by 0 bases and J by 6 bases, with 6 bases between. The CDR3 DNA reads TGTGCCAGCAGTTTATCGGGAGGTCAGCCCCAGCATTTT. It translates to CASSLSGGQPQHF.